These T cell receptor beta chains were read from a single sample in a study of cytomegalovirus exposure and HLA in healthy donors. Measured with immunoSEQ multiplex PCR; TCRdb has only the in-frame clones, and not every one. The sample lists some 100,000 clones, 79% occurring once. Sequences were obtained from PBMCs. The receptors originated from a female donor in good health and CMV-seropositive. CDR3s leave out the opening cysteine and the closing phenylalanine or tryptophan.

J gene: TRBJ2-7
V gene: TRBV6-6
CDR3 protein: ASRGSYEQY

J gene: TRBJ2-5
V gene: TRBV4-1
CDR3 protein: ASSRFITGVGETQY

J gene: TRBJ1-1
V gene: TRBV19
CDR3 protein: ASSMRGPQGTTEAF

J gene: TRBJ2-1
V gene: TRBV29-1
CDR3 protein: SVDLVLAGGVSYNEQF

J gene: TRBJ2-7
V gene: TRBV7-6
CDR3 protein: ASSLSGFGGDEQY

J gene: TRBJ2-7
V gene: TRBV2
CDR3 protein: ASSEQTVISEQY

J gene: TRBJ2-2
V gene: TRBV19
CDR3 protein: ASSPGTGVNTGELF

J gene: TRBJ2-6
V gene: TRBV4-3
CDR3 protein: ASSHKQGAGANVLT

J gene: TRBJ1-4
V gene: TRBV19
CDR3 protein: ASKMGQGGEKLF

J gene: TRBJ2-3
V gene: TRBV6-6
CDR3 protein: GSGRGADTQY

J gene: TRBJ2-1
V gene: TRBV9
CDR3 protein: ASSVPGLASYNEQF

J gene: TRBJ2-1
V gene: TRBV4-2
CDR3 protein: ASSQDSGHNEQF

J gene: TRBJ1-4
V gene: TRBV5-4
CDR3 protein: ASSLTGGVNEKLF

J gene: TRBJ2-1
V gene: TRBV2
CDR3 protein: ASSPTSGRYNEQF

J gene: TRBJ2-7
V gene: TRBV30
CDR3 protein: AHQRGRYEQY

J gene: TRBJ1-5
V gene: TRBV25-1
CDR3 protein: ASSEWGSNQPQH

J gene: TRBJ2-3
V gene: TRBV10-1
CDR3 protein: ASSERSRGLATDTQY

J gene: TRBJ2-3
V gene: TRBV4-3
CDR3 protein: ASSPNWDTQY

J gene: TRBJ1-2
V gene: TRBV29-1
CDR3 protein: SVEGGREMWGYT

J gene: TRBJ1-2
V gene: TRBV7-2
CDR3 protein: ASSLEDS

J gene: TRBJ2-1
V gene: TRBV2
CDR3 protein: ASDGTGVNNEQF

J gene: TRBJ2-1
V gene: TRBV20-1
CDR3 protein: SARGVYEQF

J gene: TRBJ2-3
V gene: TRBV19
CDR3 protein: ASSISKTSGGRGDTQY

J gene: TRBJ2-1
V gene: TRBV5-1
CDR3 protein: ASSQSLAYNEQF

J gene: TRBJ1-5
V gene: TRBV19
CDR3 protein: ASSMSDRVEDQPQH

J gene: TRBJ2-3
V gene: TRBV7-8
CDR3 protein: ASSANGRETPTDTQY

J gene: TRBJ2-1
V gene: TRBV30
CDR3 protein: AWSGASGTYFGNEQF

J gene: TRBJ2-5
V gene: TRBV7-9
CDR3 protein: ASSYALAGEETQY

J gene: TRBJ2-3
V gene: TRBV4-3
CDR3 protein: ASSRQGAIGTDTQY

J gene: TRBJ2-3
V gene: TRBV6-1
CDR3 protein: ASSGRGGASTDTQY

J gene: TRBJ2-7
V gene: TRBV18
CDR3 protein: ASSPPKGAYEQY

J gene: TRBJ1-4
V gene: TRBV20-1
CDR3 protein: SAKRNEKLF

J gene: TRBJ1-2
V gene: TRBV5-6
CDR3 protein: ASSLGRGPSGYT

J gene: TRBJ2-3
V gene: TRBV7-9
CDR3 protein: ALRRLAISDTQY

J gene: TRBJ2-2
V gene: TRBV7-2
CDR3 protein: ASSSQRAGELF

J gene: TRBJ2-1
V gene: TRBV7-2
CDR3 protein: ASSKQGEIGNEQF

J gene: TRBJ2-7
V gene: TRBV21-1
CDR3 protein: ASSMTGFYEQY

J gene: TRBJ1-1
V gene: TRBV4-1
CDR3 protein: ASSQTGTGGDTEAF

J gene: TRBJ2-2
V gene: TRBV6-6
CDR3 protein: ASSRGSNTGELF

J gene: TRBJ2-3
V gene: TRBV2
CDR3 protein: ASSEGGRGGTDTQY

J gene: TRBJ1-2
V gene: TRBV7-2
CDR3 protein: ASRNRGGTGGTSGYGYT

J gene: TRBJ1-2
V gene: TRBV6-7
CDR3 protein: ASSYSAAGAIHGYT

J gene: TRBJ2-3
V gene: TRBV5-1
CDR3 protein: ASSSGLAGVDTQY